This TCR beta chain was documented in a study of blood T cell repertoires in COVID-19 (dated by TCRdb to 2018 to 2020). Some background on the complete study: Samples from collaborators originated in the United States, Italy and Spain and spanned both the acute and convalescent phases of COVID-19. The samples were drawn from the first 160 participants of the ongoing ImmuneRACE study and from over 950 subjects provided by 6 global collaborators. The dataset comprised deeply sampled blood TCRbeta repertoires from subjects exposed to, actively infected with, or recovered from COVID-19. The repertoires were released in a freely available public database intended as a resource for research on the immune response to SARS-CoV-2. HLA class I and class II types, where available, came from metadata supplied by the sample provider rather than from assay-based typing. The material from the prospective study consisted of cDNA or gDNA derived from T cells, B-cell-depleted T cells, or PBMCs. The sample metadata nearly always contained a de-identified subject ID, COVID-19 status, age in years and sex.

As to this clone: Its recognized antigen is unknown. Base qualities are not provided; no much larger clone lies one nucleotide away.

TCRbeta CDR3 regions were amplified from genomic DNA by means of the immunoSEQ Assay, a bias-controlled multiplex PCR. Per the source publication's procedure: The number of nucleated cells in each sample was estimated from the amplification of reference gene primers within the assay. To quantify the absolute abundance of each unique TCRbeta CDR3 rearrangement, sequence reads were collapsed and filtered. Productive Simpson clonality was computed per sample as the square root of Simpson's diversity index over productive rearrangements. The immuneACCESS repertoire file appears here via TCRdb, limited to in-frame rearrangements. These files lack a portion of the clones; in checked studies, under half of the deficit traces to unresolved V genes, and the cause of the others is not known. D and trimming come from the DNA, and the V and J calls and clone size come from that table. Across this sample there are about 99,000 clones, with 88% seen only once. The top ten hold around 3.5% of the sample.

Whole blood was collected in K2EDTA tubes by collaborating institutions according to the institutions' own protocols. For TCRbeta analysis, collaborator samples were shipped as frozen whole blood, as isolated PBMCs, or as DNA extracted from either sample type. Overall study outcomes, separate from this receptor: How much clinical and demographic metadata was included differed by source and by participant, and the metadata was provided uncurated.

The specimen was peripheral blood. This receptor was identified in a human donor in a cohort sampled during active COVID-19.

The CDR3 protein: CASSQDVTGDGTEAFF. The DNA is as follows: TGCGCCAGCAGCCAAGATGTTACGGGGGATGGGACTGAAGCTTTCTTT. The chain was built from TRBV4-3 and TRBJ1-1; a tentative D match to TRBD1 spans 5 bases. Reading the germline V gene gives CDR1 LGHNA and CDR2 YSLEER. From cysteine to phenylalanine, the CDR3 is 16 amino acids long. Of all the DNA, just the CDR3 is kept, 48 bases in frame from base 1. V drops 0 bases and J drops 5 bases, leaving 16 bases in between.